The clone carrying this T cell receptor beta chain was counted between two and nine times. Its cognate antigen is unknown. This sample was taken from a study of cytomegalovirus exposure and HLA in healthy donors. Study-level results: Later work found most CMV-associated TCR beta chains apparently HLA-restricted.

The germline V and J ends were trimmed by 10 bases and 2 bases, with 16 bases remaining between them. Germline V gene sequence: CDR1 MNHNS, CDR2 SASEGT. The CDR3 sequence is 14 residues long. Use of 60 Vbeta and 13 Jbeta primers characterized the PCR. Sequencing used immunoSEQ multiplex PCR; TCRdb keeps in-frame clones, though not all of them. Seen here are around 99,000 clones, approximately 79% observed once, and the top ten hold around 13%. This TCR derives from a woman between 40 and 50 years old in good health and CMV-seropositive. The sample taken for sequencing was PBMCs. This chain links TRBV6-1 with TRBJ2-3, with a tentative D call TRBD2 (7 bases). In DNA, the CDR3 is TGTGCCACCTCAGGAGGGGGGGTCACAGATACGCAGTATTTT. It is translated as CATSGGGVTDTQYF.